The 32 T cell receptor beta chains in this list originate from one sample, sequenced in a study of pediatric ulcerative colitis. Profiling relied on immunoSEQ multiplex PCR, and the TCRdb table lists in-frame clones only, not all of them. The sample records tens of thousands of clones, 77% being singletons. Sequencing was carried out using blood. The receptors stem from a boy younger than 18 with moderate ulcerative colitis.

This chain connects TRBV2 to TRBJ2-3, with D unclear. There are 14 residues in the CDR3. V shed 5 bases and J shed 3 bases, with 12 bases lying between them. The germline V gene encodes CDR1 SNHLY and CDR2 FYNNEI. CDR3 protein: CASSQLQRTDTQYF. The CDR3 nucleotides are TGTGCCAGCAGTCAACTCCAACGAACAGATACGCAGTATTTT.

This clone was seen a handful of times. This sequence joins TRBV25-1 and TRBJ1-4; tentatively, D is TRBD1 (5 bases). CDR1 and CDR2 from the germline V gene are MGHDK and SYGVNS. Trimming left V 5 bases short and J 7 bases short, with 11 bases between. This CDR3 spans 13 amino acids. The CDR3 here is CASSLGEGEKLFF. CDR3 sequence (DNA): TGTGCCAGCAGTTTAGGGGAGGGTGAAAAACTGTTTTTT.

CDR3 nucleotide sequence: TGTGCCAGCAGCTTAGTCCAGGGACCCTACGAGCAGTACTTC. Its protein is CASSLVQGPYEQYF. The V call is TRBV7-9, the J call TRBJ2-7; the D gene could be TRBD1 or TRBD2 (5 bases each). The germline V gene has CDR1 SEHNR and CDR2 FQNEAQ (reference sequence). V was cut by 1 base and J by 2 bases, with 9 bases left in between. CDR3 length: 14 residues.

This clone has only a few counts. V gene TRBV7-2 combines with J gene TRBJ1-4, with 9 bases matching TRBD1. Germline V CDR1 and CDR2: SGHTA, FQGNSA. J lost 13 bases, V lost 5 bases, and 8 bases had no gene match. The CDR3 has 13 residues. CDR3 bases: TGTGCCAGCAGCGGCGGGACAGGGTATGGACTGTTTTTT. This translates into CASSGGTGYGLFF.

The CDR3 here is CASSQDGGTGSPLHF. Written as DNA, the CDR3 is TGTGCCAGCAGCCAAGATGGGGGAACGGGGTCACCCCTCCACTTT. The rearrangement joins TRBV4-2 to TRBJ1-6, with D tentatively TRBD1 (5 bases). The CDR3 spans 15 residues. Per the germline V gene, CDR1 is LGHNA and CDR2 is YNFKEQ. Trimming cost V 0 bases and J 10 bases, with 13 bases left between them.

The CDR3 protein is CASSLVVRGEQFF. CDR3 coding DNA: TGTGCCAGCAGCTTAGTCGTGAGGGGTGAGCAGTTCTTC. The chain joins TRBV7-2 to TRBJ2-1; the D call may be TRBD1 or TRBD2 (5 bases each). The germline CDR1 and CDR2 sequences are SGHTA and FQGNSA. V was shortened by 1 base and J by 9 bases, with 10 bases between the two germline ends. The CDR3 loop spans 13 amino acids.

The rearrangement joins TRBV10-3 to TRBJ1-4, with a tentative D call TRBD1 (5 bases). V lost 3 bases and J lost 7, with 18 bases in between. This CDR3 is built from 16 residues. Germline values: CDR1 ENHRY, CDR2 SYGVKD. In DNA form, the CDR3 reads TGTGCCATCAGTGACCCCCCTTCAGGGAAGGGTGAAAAACTGTTTTTT. This translates into CAISDPPSGKGEKLFF.

This clone was observed a handful of times. J is TRBJ1-1 and V is TRBV30, with D perhaps TRBD1 (6 bases). Germline CDR1 and CDR2: GTSNPN and SVGIG (reference sequence). The CDR3 length is 14 residues. V was shortened by 4 bases and J by 1 base, with 13 bases between the two germline ends. The CDR3 DNA reads TGTGCCTGGAACTTTGGACAGCCGAACACTGAAGCTTTCTTT. Residues: CAWNFGQPNTEAFF.

The chain recombines TRBV19 with TRBJ2-3; no firm D call. Germline lookup yields CDR1 LNHDA and CDR2 SQIVND (reference sequence). Trimming stripped 3 bases from V and 0 bases from J, with 7 bases between. The CDR3 spans 14 residues. The CDR3 region is CASSIPRSTDTQYF. DNA of the CDR3: TGTGCCAGTAGTATCCCCAGAAGCACAGATACGCAGTATTTT. Combining the CDR3 with reference TRBV19 and TRBJ2-3 gives the whole variable domain DGGITQSPKYLFRKEGQNVTLSCEQNLNHDAMYWYRQDPGQGLRLIYYSQIVNDFQKGDIAEGYSVSREKKESFPLTVTSAQKNPTAFYLCASSIPRSTDTQYFGPGTRLTVL.

The rearrangement links TRBV25-1 to TRBJ2-3; 10 bases agree with TRBD2. V shed 3 bases, J shed 1 base, and the junction held 10 bases outside the gene matches. This CDR3 is 18 amino acids long. CDR1 and CDR2 (germline): MGHDK, SYGVNS. CDR3 region: CASSDRTSGEDRTDTQYF. DNA for the CDR3: TGTGCCAGCAGTGATCGGACTAGCGGAGAAGATCGCACAGATACGCAGTATTTT.

This clone occurred a few times. The chain has TRBV29-1 and TRBJ1-3, with D possibly being TRBD1 (5 bases). In germline, CDR1 is SQVTM, CDR2 ANQGSEA. The CDR3 is made up of 14 amino acids. V lost 5 bases to trimming and J lost 0 bases, with 11 bases between them. The chain's CDR3 is CSVWTRFSGNTIYF. The CDR3 nucleotides are TGCAGCGTTTGGACAAGATTCTCTGGAAACACCATATATTTT.

The rearrangement joins TRBV12-5 to TRBJ1-3; D is unresolved. There are 14 residues in the CDR3. The V end lost 0 bases, the J end lost 0 bases, and 3 bases lay between the germline ends. Germline V gives CDR1 LGHNT, CDR2 FRNRAP. The CDR3: CASGLVASGNTIYF. DNA for the CDR3: TGTGCTAGTGGTTTGGTAGCCTCTGGAAACACCATATATTTT.

The chain combines TRBV5-1 with TRBJ2-7; D is ambiguous. The germline V gene encodes CDR1 SGHRS and CDR2 YFSETQ. V lost 4 bases to trimming and J lost 5 bases, with 7 bases between them. CDR3 length: 11 amino acids. CDR3 region: CASSPNHEQYF. In DNA form, the CDR3 reads TGCGCCAGCAGCCCTAATCACGAGCAGTACTTC.

This clone is a singleton in its sample. The DNA for the CDR3 is TGTGCCAGCAGTTTATTGGGCCTAGGGGGCTACACCTTC. Protein product: CASSLLGLGGYTF. The rearrangement uses TRBV28 and TRBJ1-2, with no clear D. The length of the CDR3 is 13 residues. V was shortened by 1 base and J by 8 bases, with 11 bases between the two germline ends. Germline V gene lookup returns CDR1 MDHEN and CDR2 SYDVKM.

The chain carries TRBV29-1 and TRBJ2-7; TRBD1 matches 9 bases. Germline CDR1 reads SQVTM; CDR2 reads ANQGSEA. The trim removed 6 bases at V and 6 bases at J, leaving 12 bases unmatched. The CDR3 contains 14 residues. This CDR3 is CSVGTGMNVCEQYF. The CDR3 DNA reads as TGCAGCGTAGGGACAGGGATGAATGTATGCGAGCAGTACTTC.

This clone was seen a handful of times. The chain is built from TRBV6-1 and TRBJ1-5; no reliable D call. CDR1 and CDR2 (germline): MNHNS, SASEGT. V was trimmed by 6 bases and J by 0 bases, leaving 9 bases between them. The CDR3 totals 14 residues. The CDR3 spells CASRERYSNQPQHF. Written as DNA, the CDR3 is TGTGCCAGCAGGGAAAGGTATAGCAATCAGCCCCAGCATTTT.

V and J are TRBV27 and TRBJ1-2; weak D call: TRBD1 (5 bases). V was trimmed by 3 bases and J by 3 bases, leaving 14 bases between them. The CDR3 spans 15 residues. CDR1 and CDR2 (germline): MNHEY, SMNVEV (reference sequence). The CDR3 sequence: CASSLRGRPDYGYTF. DNA for the CDR3: TGTGCCAGCAGTTTGAGGGGCAGGCCAGACTATGGCTACACCTTC.

This clone was counted once. No conserved phenylalanine or tryptophan ends this CDR3, so it is likely a read error. It is unclear where the CDR3 begins or ends on the DNA, so no DNA is shown, and the CDR3 is as TCRdb lists it. The CDR3 loop is CATSRDSSSQP. The chain joins TRBV15 to TRBJ2-2. The germline V gene encodes CDR1 LNHNV and CDR2 YYDKDF (reference sequence). From its first to its last residue, the CDR3 has 11 amino acids.

The V gene is TRBV30, the J gene TRBJ2-3; maybe TRBD2 (5 bases). With 0 bases removed from V and 6 bases from J, the gap between germline ends came to 10 bases. This CDR3 has 13 residues. From germline, CDR1 is GTSNPN and CDR2 SVGIG (reference sequence). This CDR3 is CAWSVGGSDTQYF. DNA for the CDR3: TGTGCCTGGAGTGTTGGCGGGTCCGATACGCAGTATTTT.

The rearrangement joins TRBV7-3 to TRBJ2-7, with 7 bases lining up with TRBD1. The CDR3 loop spans 13 amino acids. The junction had 5 bases not matched to a gene; V was cut back by 5 bases and J by 4 bases. CDR1 SGHTA and CDR2 FQGTGA come from the germline V gene. CDR3 nucleotide sequence: TGTGCCAGCAGCCCCACGACAGGGTACGAGCAGTACTTC. As protein: CASSPTTGYEQYF.

The genes are TRBV5-4 and TRBJ2-7; D gene ambiguous. The CDR3 length is 13 residues. Trimming took off 4 bases at V and 2 bases at J, with 10 bases between the two ends. Germline assignment: CDR1 SGHNT and CDR2 YYREEE (reference sequence). The CDR3 protein is CASSITPTYEQYF. The CDR3 DNA sequence: TGTGCCAGCAGCATTACCCCGACCTACGAGCAGTACTTC.

This chain uses TRBV6-4 with TRBJ2-7; D is possibly TRBD1 (6 bases). CDR1 is MRHNA, CDR2 SNTAGT, per germline. Deletions cut 4 bases from V and 2 bases from J, with 15 bases between. This CDR3 is 15 amino acids long. DNA for the CDR3: TGTGCCAGCAGTGTTGAACAGGGTTCACCCTACGAGCAGTACTTC. It specifies CASSVEQGSPYEQYF.

The chain employs TRBV4-1 and TRBJ2-7; D not certain. From germline, CDR1 is MGHRA and CDR2 YSYEKL. The germline V and J ends were trimmed by 4 bases and 0 bases, with 19 bases remaining between them. This CDR3 has 17 residues. CDR3 residues: CASSPTFGKSGSYEQYF. For the CDR3, the DNA is TGCGCCAGCAGCCCCACATTCGGCAAATCGGGCTCCTACGAGCAGTACTTC.

The chain employs TRBV7-2 and TRBJ2-7, with 14 bases fitting TRBD2. The germline V gene encodes CDR1 SGHTA and CDR2 FQGNSA. J gave up 4 bases and V 1 base, and 6 bases lay outside the gene matches. The CDR3 has 17 amino acids. The CDR3 bases are TGTGCCAGCAGCTTAGAGGCGACTAGCGGGAGGGGGTACGAGCAGTACTTC. It is translated as CASSLEATSGRGYEQYF.

The J gene is TRBJ2-1, the V gene TRBV30; D possibly corresponds to TRBD2 (5 bases). Trimming removed 0 bases from V and 7 bases from J, with 10 bases in between. The germline V gene has CDR1 GTSNPN and CDR2 SVGIG (reference sequence). CDR3 size: 13 residues. For the CDR3, the DNA is TGTGCCTGGAGTGTTGATTCGGGGAATGAGCAGTTCTTC. Its translation is CAWSVDSGNEQFF.

This chain joins TRBV27 and TRBJ2-3; 10 bases line up with TRBD2. The CDR3 extends over 15 amino acids. The V and J ends lost 8 bases and 2 bases, in that order; junction bases with no gene match: 7. Per germline, CDR1 MNHEY and CDR2 SMNVEV (reference sequence). CDR3 protein: CASSPLAGATDTQYF. CDR3 sequence (DNA): TGTGCCAGCTCGCCTCTAGCGGGGGCCACAGATACGCAGTATTTT.

The chain employs TRBV15 and TRBJ2-7; D uncertain. Germline V gene sequence: CDR1 LNHNV, CDR2 YYDKDF (reference sequence). V lost 5 bases, J lost 3 bases, and 5 bases lay in between. This CDR3 contains 11 residues. The CDR3 DNA sequence: TGTGCCACCAGCGGGTACTACGAGCAGTACTTC. This encodes CATSGYYEQYF.

This chain's CDR3 is CASKGNGHEKLFF. CDR3 sequence (DNA): TGTGCCAGCAAGGGGAACGGGCATGAAAAACTGTTTTTT. The rearrangement links TRBV2 to TRBJ1-4; a possible D gene is TRBD1 (5 bases). The V gene lost 7 bases and the J gene lost 6 bases, with 12 bases spanning the gap. The CDR3 spans 13 residues. Germline V CDR1 and CDR2: SNHLY, FYNNEI.

The chain joins TRBV5-6 to TRBJ1-1, with D maybe TRBD1 (5 bases). Germline assignment: CDR1 SGHDT and CDR2 YYEEEE. This CDR3 is 13 amino acids long. V shed 3 bases and J shed 3 bases, with 9 bases lying between them. Here the CDR3 DNA reads TGTGCCAGCAGCTATCAGGGTGACACTGAAGCTTTCTTT. It specifies CASSYQGDTEAFF.

The CDR3, as DNA: TGTGCCAGTAGTATCTCGCCCAGCCCCTCTGAAGCTTTCTTT. It specifies CASSISPSPSEAFF. J is TRBJ1-1 and V is TRBV19, with no clear D. This CDR3 has 14 residues. Trimming removed 3 bases from V and 6 bases from J, with 14 bases in between. The germline gives CDR1 LNHDA, CDR2 SQIVND (reference sequence).

The rearrangement joins TRBV30 to TRBJ1-4; 7 bases agree with TRBD1. The CDR3 consists of 13 residues. Germline V gene sequence: CDR1 GTSNPN, CDR2 SVGIG (reference sequence). V lost 8 bases to trimming and J lost 7 bases; unmatched junction nucleotides: 10. CDR3 sequence (DNA): TGTGCCCAAGACCTGGGACAGCGTGAAAAACTGTTTTTT. The encoded protein is CAQDLGQREKLFF.

The V call is TRBV27, the J call TRBJ2-7, with 11 bases lining up with TRBD1. V gave up 5 bases and J gave up 1 base; unmatched junction bases: 4. Germline CDR1 is MNHEY and CDR2 is SMNVEV (reference sequence). The CDR3 totals 15 residues. Written as DNA, the CDR3 is TGTGCCAGCAGTCTCGGACAGGGGGCGTCCTACGAGCAGTACTTC. This sequence encodes CASSLGQGASYEQYF.